This TCR beta chain is drawn from a study of blood T cell repertoires in COVID-19. Turning to the study itself: In each case, the material was cDNA or gDNA derived from T cells, B-cell-depleted T cells, or PBMCs.

A note on this clone: The junction and the germline gene differ at one end; a read error may be behind it.

Measured with immunoSEQ multiplex PCR; TCRdb has only the in-frame clones, and not every one. The table has 150,000 to 180,000 clones, 65% to 90% seen once. While infection was still active, Seattle patients were enrolled and then followed longitudinally. CDR1 MNHEY and CDR2 SVGAGI come from the germline V gene. The CDR3 is 13 residues long. The chain couples TRBV6-5 to TRBJ1-5; no clear D. This receptor was taken from an older woman with COVID-19, enrolled during active disease. Sequenced material: peripheral blood. The CDR3, as DNA: TGTGCCAGCGGTTCTTATAGCGATCAGCCCCAGCATTTT. Translated, it gives CASGSYSDQPQHF.